This entry lists 25 T cell receptor beta chains sequenced from one sample in a study of molecular identifiers for immune sequencing clone quantification. TCRdb redid the calling of the PCR reads with MiXCR, one entry per CDR3 protein. The table records some 65,000 distinct CDR3 sequences, about 18% of them present only once. The sample consisted of naive CD8+ T cells from blood, with Jurkat cell RNA spiked in. Subset of the sample: FACS-sorted CD8+CD4-CCR7+CD45RA+ naive T cells. All receptors derive from a human donor in good health. Some libraries in this study had Jurkat cell RNA spiked in.

Of note for this clonotype: With a much larger clone just one base away, this may be a read error. CDR3 nucleotides: TGCGCCAGCAGCCAAGAGCCACAGCAAGCCAACACTGAAGCTTTCTTT. Protein sequence: CASSQEPQQANTEAFF. The rearrangement joins TRBV4-1 to TRBJ1-1; D gene unclear. CDR1 is MGHRA and CDR2 is YSYEKL in the germline V gene. V was cut by 0 bases and J by 2 bases, with 13 bases left in between. The CDR3 has 16 residues.

This clonotype came up many times. The J gene is TRBJ1-5, the V gene TRBV29-1, with D uncertain. V was shortened by 4 bases and J by 8 bases, with 27 bases between the two germline ends. This CDR3 contains 17 residues. Germline V lookup: CDR1 SQVTM, CDR2 ANQGSEA. The CDR3 DNA reads TGCAGCGTTGTGTTTAATAGTCTTGCAGTTCCCGCAGAGCCCCAGCATTTT. Translating it yields CSVVFNSLAVPAEPQHF.

This clonotype has just a few counts. J is TRBJ2-1 and V is TRBV5-1; 11 nucleotides agree with TRBD2. CDR1 is SGHRS, CDR2 YFSETQ, per germline. The CDR3 loop spans 17 amino acids. V lost 3 bases, J lost 4 bases, and 9 bases stayed unmatched. CDR3 sequence: CASSSRPGLAEYNEQFF. In DNA form, the CDR3 reads TGCGCCAGCAGCTCCCGGCCGGGACTAGCGGAGTACAATGAGCAGTTCTTC.

This clonotype was picked up many times. The V call is TRBV27, the J call TRBJ2-1; unclear D gene. Trimming took 0 bases from V and 3 from J, leaving 6 bases between them. The CDR3 runs 14 residues. Germline V lookup: CDR1 MNHEY, CDR2 SMNVEV (reference sequence). The CDR3, as DNA: TGTGCCAGCAGTTTATCCTTCAACTACAATGAGCAGTTCTTC. Translated, it gives CASSLSFNYNEQFF.

This clonotype was detected many times. The V and J genes are TRBV23-1 and TRBJ2-1, with D possibly TRBD1 on 6 matching bases. TRBV23-1 is assigned to the ORF class and has an uncertain function. CDR3 length: 13 amino acids. V lost 0 bases, J lost 7 bases, and 7 bases lay in between. The CDR3 is CASSQSQGNEQFF. CDR3 DNA sequence: TGCGCCAGCAGTCAATCCCAGGGGAATGAGCAGTTCTTC.

This clonotype was counted at least ten times. The J gene is TRBJ2-5, the V gene TRBV28; TRBD2 aligns across 11 bases. The V gene end was trimmed by 3 bases and the J gene end by 5 bases; junction bases not matched to a gene: 5. This CDR3 region has 15 residues. From germline, CDR1 is MDHEN and CDR2 SYDVKM. The CDR3 loop is CASSFTSGSGETQYF. The CDR3 region has the DNA TGTGCCAGCAGTTTCACTAGCGGGAGTGGCGAGACCCAGTACTTC.

This clonotype was detected many times. The chain couples TRBV7-9 to TRBJ2-2; D possibly corresponds to TRBD2 (5 bases). The CDR3 is 15 amino acids. V gave up 3 bases and J gave up 4 bases, with 12 bases separating them. Germline lookup yields CDR1 SEHNR and CDR2 FQNEAQ (reference sequence). The CDR3 DNA reads as TGTGCCAGCAGCTTCCATACCGGGGTCACCGGGGAGCTGTTTTTT. This gives the protein CASSFHTGVTGELFF.

This clonotype was counted at least ten times. The chain carries TRBV28 and TRBJ2-5, with D tentatively TRBD2 (5 bases). CDR1 is MDHEN and CDR2 is SYDVKM in the germline V gene. This CDR3 contains 14 residues. V lost 4 bases, J lost 5 bases, and 14 bases lay in between. CDR3: CASSSDLLRETQYF. The CDR3 DNA sequence: TGTGCCAGCAGTTCGGACTTACTCCGGGAGACCCAGTACTTC. Full variable domain (outside the CDR3, taken from reference TRBV28 and TRBJ2-5): DVKVTQSSRYLVKRTGEKVFLECVQDMDHENMFWYRQDPGLGLRLIYFSYDVKMKEKGDIPEGYSVSREKKERFSLILESASTNQTSMYLCASSSDLLRETQYFGPGTRLLVL.

This clonotype was seen many times. V and J are TRBV28 and TRBJ1-5; 7 bases are a match to TRBD1. The CDR3 totals 17 residues. J was trimmed by 1 base and V by 1 base; bases with no gene match: 7. Germline V gene lookup returns CDR1 MDHEN and CDR2 SYDVKM. DNA of the CDR3: TGTGCCAGCAGTTTATACCGAGGGGGCTCAAGCAATCAGCCCCAGCATTTT. Translated: CASSLYRGGSSNQPQHF. Full variable domain (remainder filled in from reference TRBV28 and TRBJ1-5): DVKVTQSSRYLVKRTGEKVFLECVQDMDHENMFWYRQDPGLGLRLIYFSYDVKMKEKGDIPEGYSVSREKKERFSLILESASTNQTSMYLCASSLYRGGSSNQPQHFGDGTRLSIL.

Only a few counts were recorded for this clonotype. Possible read error: a much larger clone is one base away. The V gene is TRBV14, the J gene TRBJ1-6, with D maybe TRBD1 (5 bases). Trimming cost V 1 base and J 6 bases, with 13 bases left between them. Germline CDR1 SGHDN, CDR2 FVKESK. The CDR3 is 16 residues long. In DNA, the CDR3 is TGTGCCAGCAGCCAAGGAAGGGGCAGTTTTAATTCACCCCTCCACTTT. Residues: CASSQGRGSFNSPLHF.

The V gene is TRBV2, the J gene TRBJ2-5; possible D gene TRBD2, 5 bases. Germline loops: CDR1 SNHLY, CDR2 FYNNEI. The germline V and J ends were trimmed by 3 bases and 1 base, with 12 bases remaining between them. This CDR3 has 15 amino acids. CDR3 amino acids: CASSDPAEIQETQYF. The DNA for the CDR3 is TGTGCCAGCAGTGATCCAGCGGAAATCCAAGAGACCCAGTACTTC. Drawing the rest from reference TRBV2 and TRBJ2-5, the complete variable domain is EPEVTQTPSHQVTQMGQEVILRCVPISNHLYFYWYRQILGQKVEFLVSFYNNEISEKSEIFDDQFSVERPDGSNFTLKIRSTKLEDSAMYFCASSDPAEIQETQYFGPGTRLLVL.

With regard to this clonotype: A much larger clone differs by one base, so this may be a read error. The chain joins TRBV6-6 to TRBJ2-1; D call uncertain. The CDR3 consists of 12 residues. Germline assignment: CDR1 MNHNY and CDR2 SVGAGI (reference sequence). CDR3 protein: CASSYRVGEQSF. In DNA form, the CDR3 reads TGTGCCAGCAGTTACAGGGTCGGTGAGCAGTCCTTC.

This clonotype turned up a few times. A read error may be the cause here, since a much bigger clone is one base away. The CDR3 DNA follows: TGTGCCAGCATTCAGTATCTTCAGGGGGTGATGCGTGGCCACACCTTC. It is translated as CASIQYLQGVMRGHTF. V and J are TRBV6-1 and TRBJ1-2; TRBD1 matches at 7 bases. The CDR3 sequence is 16 residues long. The germline V gene has CDR1 MNHNS and CDR2 SASEGT.

This clonotype was detected many times. The chain links TRBV7-8 to TRBJ2-5; tentatively, D is TRBD2 (6 bases). This CDR3 region has 14 residues. Per germline, CDR1 SGHVS and CDR2 FQNEAQ. The ends were cut back, 4 bases at V and 3 bases at J, with 12 bases in the middle. The CDR3 DNA is TGTGCCAGCAGCTCCTCGGGACTGGAAGAGACCCAGTACTTC. This sequence encodes CASSSSGLEETQYF. Full variable domain (outside the CDR3, taken from reference TRBV7-8 and TRBJ2-5): GAGVSQSPRYKVAKRGQDVALRCDPISGHVSLFWYQQALGQGPEFLTYFQNEAQLDKSGLPSDRFFAERPEGSVSTLKIQRTQQEDSAVYLCASSSSGLEETQYFGPGTRLLVL.

This clonotype occurred a few times. The final CDR3 position lacks the conserved phenylalanine or tryptophan, pointing to a likely read error. The rearrangement uses TRBV7-3 and TRBJ2-1; 12 positions match TRBD2. With 2 bases clipped from V and 6 bases from J, the junction kept 2 bases outside the gene matches. CDR3 length: 15 amino acids. Germline values: CDR1 SGHTA, CDR2 FQGTGA. The CDR3, as DNA: TGTGCCAGCAGCTTACTAGCGGGAGGGCTCAATGAGCAGTTCCTC. It encodes CASSLLAGGLNEQFL.

This clonotype showed up many times. The chain links TRBV4-2 to TRBJ2-1; weak D call: TRBD2 (6 bases). The V gene's germline CDR1 is LGHNA and CDR2 YNFKEQ. The V gene lost 2 bases and the J gene lost 9 bases, with 17 bases spanning the gap. The CDR3 covers 15 residues. CDR3 residues: CASSQHLGGESEQFF. CDR3 sequence (DNA): TGTGCCAGCAGCCAACACCTGGGCGGGGAGTCTGAGCAGTTCTTC.

Many counts were recorded for this clonotype. The chain is built from TRBV7-6 and TRBJ2-5, with D tentatively TRBD2 (7 bases). Germline loops: CDR1 SGHVS, CDR2 FNYEAQ. V lost 5 bases and J lost 5, with 21 bases in between. The CDR3 is made up of 16 amino acids. The CDR3, as DNA: TGTGCCAGCAGCCATCTTTCGGGGGGCCGAGGGGAGACCCAGTACTTC. Translation gives CASSHLSGGRGETQYF.

There are many counts of this clonotype. The chain joins TRBV7-9 to TRBJ2-7; 7 bases fit TRBD1. Germline CDR1 is SEHNR and CDR2 is FQNEAQ (reference sequence). The CDR3 sequence is 17 residues long. J gave up 5 bases and V 0 bases, and 13 bases lay outside the gene matches. The CDR3 here is CASSLAPGTATRHEQYF. CDR3 coding DNA: TGTGCCAGCAGCTTAGCCCCCGGGACAGCTACTCGGCACGAGCAGTACTTC.

This clonotype was observed at least ten times. This sequence joins TRBV13 and TRBJ1-1, with 8 bases fitting TRBD1. Trimming at V came to 3 bases and at J to 6 bases, leaving 3 bases not matched to a gene. The CDR3 is 13 residues long. Germline assignment: CDR1 PRHDT and CDR2 FYEKMQ (reference sequence). CDR3 sequence (DNA): TGTGCCAGCAGCTTCGGGGGACAGGCTGAAGCTTTCTTT. Amino acids: CASSFGGQAEAFF.

This clonotype has ten or more counts. The chain couples TRBV7-9 to TRBJ2-2, with 13 bases that match TRBD2. The germline V gene has CDR1 SEHNR and CDR2 FQNEAQ (reference sequence). V trimming: 6 bases; J trimming: 5 bases; junction bases outside the gene matches: 9. This CDR3 is built from 17 residues. In DNA, the CDR3 is TGTGCCAGCAGAGGAGGACTAGCGGGAGCAAAGACCGGGGAGCTGTTTTTT. Translating gives CASRGGLAGAKTGELFF.

Of note for this clonotype: It may be a read error: a sequence one base away is much more abundant. The V and J genes are TRBV5-6 and TRBJ1-5, with D tentatively TRBD1 or TRBD2 (5 bases each). Matching the DNA end better, TRBJ2-3 makes the J call doubtful. CDR1 SGHDT and CDR2 YYEEEE come from the germline V gene. The CDR3 runs to 13 residues. CDR3 amino acids: CASTTGRGQPQYF. The CDR3 DNA sequence: TGTGCCAGCACAACGGGAAGGGGCCAGCCCCAGTATTTT.

This clonotype was counted at least ten times. V usage is TRBV19 and J usage is TRBJ2-1; TRBD2 might be the D (6 bases). The CDR3 extends over 15 amino acids. V was clipped by 1 base and J by 3 bases, with 10 bases between them. The V gene's germline CDR1 is LNHDA and CDR2 SQIVND (reference sequence). The CDR3, as DNA: TGTGCCAGTAGTATAGGGGCGGGAAACTACAATGAGCAGTTCTTC. Translated: CASSIGAGNYNEQFF.

This clonotype was counted a few times. V gene TRBV12-3 or TRBV12-4 combines with J gene TRBJ2-5, with D possibly TRBD1 on 5 matching bases. V lost 4 bases and J 0 bases, leaving 21 bases between the germline ends. The CDR3 spans 18 residues. This CDR3 is CASSSIAGSDIHQETQYF. CDR3 bases: TGTGCCAGCAGTTCAATAGCCGGTTCGGACATCCACCAAGAGACCCAGTACTTC.

This clonotype came up many times. The genes are TRBV12-3 or TRBV12-4 and TRBJ2-7; 14 nucleotides match TRBD2. The junction had 3 bases not matched to a gene; V was cut back by 4 bases and J by 7 bases. The CDR3 sequence is 14 residues long. The CDR3 sequence is CASSWTSGGLEQYF. CDR3 in DNA: TGTGCCAGCAGTTGGACTAGCGGGGGGTTGGAGCAGTACTTC.

The rearrangement links TRBV29-1 to TRBJ2-7; D perhaps matches TRBD2 (6 bases). There are 13 residues in the CDR3. Looked up from germline, CDR1 is SQVTM and CDR2 is ANQGSEA. V was clipped by 5 bases and J by 0 bases, with 11 bases between them. In DNA form, the CDR3 reads TGCAGCGTTTGGCGGGACGACTCCTACGAGCAGTACTTC. Translating it yields CSVWRDDSYEQYF.